The rows below give T cell receptor beta chains drawn from one sample of a study of OX40 agonist ivuxolimab in advanced cancers. Clones were sequenced by immunoSEQ multiplex PCR, and TCRdb holds only the in-frame ones, with some missing. The repertoire includes around 62,000 clones, almost 85% of them detected once, and roughly 5.8% sits in the top ten. The sequencing used CD4+ or CD8+ T cells sorted from blood, collected in a trial of the OX40 agonist ivuxolimab. These receptors originate from an adult with an advanced solid tumor such as melanoma, head and neck, liver or kidney cancer. CDR3s include the opening cysteine and the closing phenylalanine or tryptophan. A D gene is named only where the DNA matches it firmly. For some rows the clone size is stated as once, few or many, or as a class when expanded; others skip it.

abundance | d_gene | j_gene | v_gene | CDR3aa | CDR3nt
- | - | TRBJ1-2 | TRBV2 | CASTEGGTPPSGYGYTF | TGTGCCAGCACCGAGGGTGGTACCCCCCCGTCGGGCTATGGCTACACCTTC
- | - | TRBJ1-1 | TRBV7-8 | CASSTGPLNTEAFF | TGTGCCAGCTCAACCGGGCCGTTGAACACTGAAGCTTTCTTT
- | TRBD1 | TRBJ1-2 | TRBV7-2 | CASSPTPGGGVDGYTF | TGTGCCAGCAGCCCGACTCCGGGAGGGGGCGTAGATGGCTACACCTTC
- | TRBD1 | TRBJ1-4 | TRBV6-5 | CASSSGGGGNEKLFF | TGTGCCAGCAGTTCAGGGGGAGGGGGGAATGAAAAACTGTTTTTT
- | - | TRBJ2-1 | TRBV28 | CASSLEDTSRRYNEQFF | TGTGCCAGCAGTTTGGAAGACACCTCCAGGCGTTACAATGAGCAGTTCTTC
- | TRBD1 | TRBJ1-2 | TRBV6-4 | CASSGSGQLSGYGYTF | TGTGCCAGCAGTGGATCGGGACAGTTGTCAGGGTATGGCTACACCTTC
- | - | TRBJ1-1 | TRBV5-1 | CASHITGPMNTEAFF | TGCGCCAGCCATATCACGGGGCCAATGAACACTGAAGCTTTCTTT
- | TRBD2 | TRBJ2-1 | TRBV6-1 | CASRRSGGRYNEQFF | TGTGCCAGCAGGAGAAGCGGGGGACGCTACAATGAGCAGTTCTTC
- | TRBD1 | TRBJ2-2 | TRBV7-9 | CASSRGQVNTGELFF | TGTGCCAGCAGCCGTGGACAGGTCAACACCGGGGAGCTGTTTTTT
- | - | TRBJ2-1 | TRBV11-2 | CASSLGAQRVGNEQFF | TGTGCCAGCAGCTTAGGAGCCCAGCGGGTAGGGAATGAGCAGTTCTTC
- | TRBD1 | TRBJ1-2 | TRBV6-5 | CASSSATGAVYGYTF | TGTGCCAGCAGTTCCGCGACAGGGGCCGTCTATGGCTACACCTTC
few | - | TRBJ1-5 | TRBV2 | CASRATNQPQHF | TGTGCCAGCAGAGCTACCAATCAGCCCCAGCATTTT
- | - | TRBJ2-2 | TRBV11-2 | CANGGRELFF | TGTGCCAACGGGGGCCGGGAGCTGTTTTTT
- | - | TRBJ1-2 | TRBV7-9 | CASSPGVSERAFGYTF | TGTGCCAGCAGCCCCGGGGTCTCAGAACGGGCCTTTGGCTACACCTTC
once | TRBD2 | TRBJ2-3 | TRBV6-1 | CASSEAGGAGVTQYF | TGTGCCAGCAGCGAAGCGGGGGGGGCAGGGGTGACGCAGTATTTT
- | - | TRBJ2-7 | TRBV2 | CASRVDSSYEQYF | TGTGCCAGCAGGGTGGACAGCTCCTACGAGCAGTACTTC
- | TRBD2 | TRBJ2-7 | TRBV18 | CASSPQAGGRLYEQYF | TGTGCCAGCTCACCGCAAGCGGGAGGGCGACTCTACGAGCAGTACTTC
- | - | TRBJ1-5 | TRBV14 | CASSQVGQGQPQHF | TGTGCCAGCAGCCAAGTGGGTCAAGGTCAGCCCCAGCATTTT
- | - | TRBJ2-1 | TRBV19 | CASSISRGEQFF | TGTGCCAGTAGTATAAGCAGGGGTGAGCAGTTCTTC
- | TRBD1 | TRBJ1-6 | TRBV5-5 | CASSSGQGGNSPLHF | TGTGCCAGCAGCAGTGGACAGGGGGGTAATTCACCCCTCCACTTT
- | TRBD2 | TRBJ2-5 | TRBV11-1 | CASSPGTSGSLGETQYF | TGTGCCAGCAGCCCAGGGACTAGCGGGAGTCTTGGGGAGACCCAGTACTTC
- | TRBD1 | TRBJ2-3 | TRBV2 | CASSPGTASTDTQYF | TGTGCCAGCAGCCCCGGGACAGCTAGCACAGATACGCAGTATTTT
- | TRBD1 | TRBJ1-1 | TRBV7-3 | CASSLGQADFSEAFF | TGTGCCAGCAGCTTGGGACAGGCGGATTTTAGTGAAGCTTTCTTT
- | TRBD1 | TRBJ1-1 | TRBV11-3 | CASSSTGQGNTEAFF | TGTGCCAGCAGCTCGACGGGACAGGGGAACACTGAAGCTTTCTTT
- | - | TRBJ1-3 | TRBV18 | CASSPGVPGGNTIYF | TGTGCCAGCTCACCAGGAGTTCCTGGGGGAAACACCATATATTTT
- | TRBD2 | TRBJ2-3 | TRBV4-2 | CASSDSSGSGTDTQYF | TGTGCCAGCAGTGACAGTAGCGGGAGTGGCACAGATACGCAGTATTTT
- | - | TRBJ2-7 | TRBV18 | CASSPPNTGNGEQYF | TGTGCCAGCTCACCACCTAATACAGGGAACGGCGAGCAGTACTTC
- | - | TRBJ1-1 | TRBV29-1 | CSVGWTEAFF | TGCAGCGTGGGGTGGACTGAAGCTTTCTTT
- | - | TRBJ1-5 | TRBV28 | CASSLFRAVHSNQPQHF | TGTGCCAGCAGTTTATTCCGGGCAGTCCATAGCAATCAGCCCCAGCATTTT
few | - | TRBJ1-1 | TRBV28 | CASRKTGKGPHTEAFF | TGTGCCAGCAGAAAAACGGGTAAGGGACCGCACACTGAAGCTTTCTTT
- | TRBD2 | TRBJ2-1 | TRBV27 | CASSLSLAGVRFF | TGTGCCAGCAGTTTAAGTCTAGCGGGAGTTCGGTTCTTC
- | - | TRBJ2-7 | TRBV28 | CATRREAYEQYF | TGTGCCACCCGACGGGAAGCCTACGAGCAGTACTTC
many | TRBD1 | TRBJ2-7 | TRBV28 | CASRMGQLSSYEQYF | TGTGCCAGCAGAATGGGACAGCTAAGCTCCTACGAGCAGTACTTC
- | - | TRBJ2-1 | TRBV27 | CASSATGPGNEQFF | TGTGCCAGCAGTGCCACGGGGCCAGGGAATGAGCAGTTCTTC
- | - | TRBJ2-1 | TRBV29-1 | CSVGQDYNEQFF | TGCAGCGTTGGGCAGGACTACAATGAGCAGTTCTTC
once | TRBD1 | TRBJ1-1 | TRBV28 | CASGDRRMNTEAFF | TGTGCCAGCGGGGACAGACGTATGAACACTGAAGCTTTCTTT